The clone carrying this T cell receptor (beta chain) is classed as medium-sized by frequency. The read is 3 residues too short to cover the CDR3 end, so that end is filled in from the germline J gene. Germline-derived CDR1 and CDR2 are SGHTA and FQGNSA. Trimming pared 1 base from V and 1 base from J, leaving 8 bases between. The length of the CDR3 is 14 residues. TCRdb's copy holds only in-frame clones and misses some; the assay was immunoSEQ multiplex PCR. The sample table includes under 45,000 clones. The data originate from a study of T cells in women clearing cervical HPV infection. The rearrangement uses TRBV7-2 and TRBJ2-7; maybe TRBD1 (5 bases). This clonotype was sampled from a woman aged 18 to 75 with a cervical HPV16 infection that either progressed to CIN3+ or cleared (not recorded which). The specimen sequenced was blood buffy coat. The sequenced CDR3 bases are TGTGCCAGCAGCTTAGTCCCAGGGTCCTACGAG. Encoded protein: CASSLVPGSYE. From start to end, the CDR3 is CASSLVPGSYEQYF. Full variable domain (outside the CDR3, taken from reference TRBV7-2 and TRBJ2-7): GAGVSQSPSNKVTEKGKDVELRCDPISGHTALYWYRQSLGQGLEFLIYFQGNSAPDKSGLPSDRFSAERTGGSVSTLTIQRTQQEDSAVYLCASSLVPGSYEQYFGPGTRLTVT.